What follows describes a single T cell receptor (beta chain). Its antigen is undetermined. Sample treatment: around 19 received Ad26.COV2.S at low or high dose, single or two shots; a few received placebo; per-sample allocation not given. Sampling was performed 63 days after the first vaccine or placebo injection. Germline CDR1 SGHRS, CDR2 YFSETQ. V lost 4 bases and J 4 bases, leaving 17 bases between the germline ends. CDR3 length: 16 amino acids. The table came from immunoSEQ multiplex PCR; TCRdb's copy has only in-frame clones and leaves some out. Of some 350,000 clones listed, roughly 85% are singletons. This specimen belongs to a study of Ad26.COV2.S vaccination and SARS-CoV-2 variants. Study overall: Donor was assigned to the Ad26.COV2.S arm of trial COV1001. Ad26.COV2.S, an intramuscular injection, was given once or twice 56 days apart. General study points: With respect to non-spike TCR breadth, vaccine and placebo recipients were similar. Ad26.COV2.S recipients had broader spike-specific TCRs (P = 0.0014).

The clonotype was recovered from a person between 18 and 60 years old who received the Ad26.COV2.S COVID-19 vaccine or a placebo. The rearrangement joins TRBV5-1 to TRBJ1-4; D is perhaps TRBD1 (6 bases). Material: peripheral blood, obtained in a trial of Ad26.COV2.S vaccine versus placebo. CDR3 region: CASSLLGTPDNEKLFF. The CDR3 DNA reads TGCGCCAGCAGCCTCTTGGGGACACCGGATAATGAAAAACTGTTTTTT. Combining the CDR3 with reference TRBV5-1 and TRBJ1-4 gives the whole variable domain KAGVTQTPRYLIKTRGQQVTLSCSPISGHRSVSWYQQTPGQGLQFLFEYFSETQRNKGNFPGRFSGRQFSNSRSEMNVSTLELGDSALYLCASSLLGTPDNEKLFFGSGTQLSVL.